Listed below are T cell receptor beta chains from one sample, sequenced in a study of control samples from healthy donors and cancer patients. Profiling relied on immunoSEQ multiplex PCR, and the TCRdb table lists in-frame clones only, not all of them. The table has roughly 26,000 clones, roughly four fifths seen once. The specimen was PBMCs. Receptor source: a man in his sixties with colorectal cancer. The CDR3 runs from the conserved cysteine through the conserved F or W. The D gene is left open where the match is weak. Size is omitted from some rows. Given values are once, few, many or a class for expanded clones.

17	NA	TRBV4-2	NA	TRBJ2-7	TGTGCCAGCAGCCAAGAAGCGGGTATGGGTAAGTTTCACGAGCAGTACTTC	CASSQEAGMGKFHEQYF
14	TRBD1	TRBV9	once	TRBJ2-3	TGTGCCAGCAGACCGGGACAGGACACAGATACGCAGTATTTT	CASRPGQDTDTQYF
17	NA	TRBV11-2	NA	TRBJ1-2	TGTGCCAGCAGCTACTCAGGACACCTCTCTTCTAACTATGGCTACACCTTC	CASSYSGHLSSNYGYTF
13	NA	TRBV4-1	NA	TRBJ1-4	TGCGCCAGCAGCCAACCCCCGAGTGGTATCATGTTTTTT	CASSQPPSGIMFF
13	NA	TRBV18	NA	TRBJ1-5	TGTGCCAGCTCACAGCAGGCTGATCAGCCCCAGCATTTT	CASSQQADQPQHF
15	TRBD1	TRBV7-2	NA	TRBJ2-5	TGTGCCAGCAGCCCACCCGGGACAGTCCAAGAGACCCAGTACTTC	CASSPPGTVQETQYF
11	NA	TRBV7-2	NA	TRBJ2-7	TGTGCCAGCAGCTACGATTACGAGCAGTACTTC	CASSYDYEQYF
13	NA	TRBV19	NA	TRBJ1-6	TGTGCCTCCGCGACAGAACATAATTCACCCCTCCACTTT	CASATEHNSPLHF
15	NA	TRBV18	NA	TRBJ2-1	TGTGCCAGCTCACCACGGGGGAGCTCCTACAATGAGCAGTTCTTC	CASSPRGSSYNEQFF
14	NA	TRBV2	NA	TRBJ1-2	TGTGCCAGCAGTGAAGCGGTGCAGTGGGGAGGCTACACCTTC	CASSEAVQWGGYTF
16	TRBD2	TRBV4-1	NA	TRBJ2-2	TGCGCCAGCAGCTCGCCTAGCGGGGAGTATACCGGGGAGCTGTTTTTT	CASSSPSGEYTGELFF
16	NA	TRBV4-1	once	TRBJ1-2	TGCGCCAGCAGCCAAGGGGCTTCAGAATCGTACTATGGCTACACCTTC	CASSQGASESYYGYTF
14	NA	TRBV7-9	NA	TRBJ1-1	TGTGCCAGCAGCCTTCCTCCATGGAACACTGAAGCTTTCTTT	CASSLPPWNTEAFF
17	TRBD1	TRBV10-3	NA	TRBJ2-6	TGTGCCATCAGTGAGAATACAGGGGGCTCTGGGGCCAACGTCCTGACTTTC	CAISENTGGSGANVLTF
13	NA	TRBV2	few	TRBJ2-1	TGTGCCAGCAGTTTGACAGAGTACAATGAGCAGTTCTTC	CASSLTEYNEQFF
14	NA	TRBV19	NA	TRBJ1-5	TGTGCCAGTAGTATAGTAACTGGCAATCAGCCCCAGCATTTT	CASSIVTGNQPQHF
15	NA	TRBV6-6	NA	TRBJ1-1	TGTGCCAGCGCAGGCGGCCTAGGGGGGAACACTGAAGCTTTCTTT	CASAGGLGGNTEAFF
13	NA	TRBV12-3/TRBV12-4	NA	TRBJ2-7	TGTGCCAGCAGTATAATAGAGGGGTACGAGCAGTACTTC	CASSIIEGYEQYF
13	NA	TRBV5-1	NA	TRBJ1-4	TGCGCCAGCAAGTACCGATTGTTAGGAAAAACTGTTTTT	CASKYRLLGKTVF
16	NA	TRBV3-1/TRBV3-2	once	TRBJ1-2	TGTGCCAGCAGCCGACTTGCTTTAGAGGGCACCTATGGCTACACCTTC	CASSRLALEGTYGYTF
15	NA	TRBV2	NA	TRBJ1-2	TGTGCCAGCAGTGTCGAAGCGGCAGCTAACTATGGCTACACCTTC	CASSVEAAANYGYTF
15	NA	TRBV6-2/TRBV6-3	NA	TRBJ1-5	TGTGCCAGCAGTACCCCCCGTGGGGGCCATCAGCCCCAGCATTTT	CASSTPRGGHQPQHF
14	NA	TRBV11-2	NA	TRBJ1-1	TGTGCCAGCAGCTTATATCAGGGGAGTACTGAAGCTTTCTTT	CASSLYQGSTEAFF
14	NA	TRBV10-3	NA	TRBJ1-2	TGTGCCAGTCGTGGGGATGGCCGGGAACCTGGCTACACCTTC	CASRGDGREPGYTF
15	NA	TRBV7-6	NA	TRBJ1-1	TGTGCCAGCAGCCTAGAGGGGCAGGGGCGTACTGAAGCTTTCTTT	CASSLEGQGRTEAFF
15	NA	TRBV5-1	NA	TRBJ2-3	TGCGCCAGCAGCTGGGGGCTACTCGGAGCAGATACGCAGTATTTT	CASSWGLLGADTQYF
15	NA	TRBV4-1	NA	TRBJ1-1	TGCGCCAGCAGCCAAGTTCCAGGGATGGACACTGAAGCTTTCTTT	CASSQVPGMDTEAFF
18	NA	TRBV7-2	NA	TRBJ1-5	TGTGCCAGCAGCCTGAGTGGGACGGCATCGTATAGCAATCAGCCCCAGCATTTT	CASSLSGTASYSNQPQHF
18	NA	TRBV9	NA	TRBJ2-1	TGTGCCAGCAGCGTAGGCGGCACAGTTGGTCTTGGCTACAATGAGCAGTTCTTC	CASSVGGTVGLGYNEQFF